What follows is one T cell receptor beta chain and its context. Antigen unknown. CDR1 is MNHNS and CDR2 is SASEGT in the germline V gene. Losses at the gene ends were 8 bases for V and 2 bases for J; bases not matched to a gene: 2. This CDR3 is 12 amino acids long. The sample is drawn from a study of cytomegalovirus exposure and HLA in healthy donors. Using immunoSEQ multiplex PCR, the repertoire was profiled, and TCRdb retains in-frame clones only, with some absent. The sample contains more than 300,000 clones, about nine tenths of which appear only once. General study points: Overall, roughly 150 TCR beta chains were annotated as cytomegalovirus-associated. Across donors, most TCRs were seen rarely, yet some public ones were widespread. Clusters of TCRs from the first cohort tended to co-occur in the roughly 120 validation repertoires (as a later analysis found).

The V and J genes are TRBV6-1 and TRBJ2-7; the match to TRBD1 covers 8 bases. The origin of this receptor is a woman between 18 and 30 years old in good health and CMV-seronegative. The sample comprised PBMCs. The CDR3 is CASRTGTYEQYF. The CDR3 bases are TGTGCCAGCCGGACAGGGACCTACGAGCAGTACTTC.